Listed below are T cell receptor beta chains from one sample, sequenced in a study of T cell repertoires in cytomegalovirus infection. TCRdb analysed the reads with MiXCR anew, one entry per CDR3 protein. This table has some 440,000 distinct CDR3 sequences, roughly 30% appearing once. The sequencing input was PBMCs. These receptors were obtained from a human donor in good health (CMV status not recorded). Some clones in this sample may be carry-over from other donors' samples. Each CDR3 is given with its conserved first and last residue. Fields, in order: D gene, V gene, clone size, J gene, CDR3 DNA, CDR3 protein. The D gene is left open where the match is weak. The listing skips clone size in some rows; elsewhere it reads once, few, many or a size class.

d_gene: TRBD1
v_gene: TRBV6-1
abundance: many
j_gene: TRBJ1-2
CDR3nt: TGTGCCAGCAGTGAAGCCGGTACAGGGGCTGACAACTATGGCTACACCTTC
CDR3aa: CASSEAGTGADNYGYTF

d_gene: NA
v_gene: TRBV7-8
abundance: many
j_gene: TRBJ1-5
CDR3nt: TGTGCCAGCAGCCCTAGGGGCAGCTATAGCAATCAGCCCCAGCATTTT
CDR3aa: CASSPRGSYSNQPQHF

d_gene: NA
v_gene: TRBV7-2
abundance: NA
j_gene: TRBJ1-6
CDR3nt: TGTGCCAGCAGCTTAGTTTCGCCTGGGAAAGGGGGGAAAAATTCACCCCTCAACTTT
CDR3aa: CASSLVSPGKGGKNSPLNF

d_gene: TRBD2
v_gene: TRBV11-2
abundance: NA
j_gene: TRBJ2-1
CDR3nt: TGTGCCAGCAGCCCAATAGCGGGGAACTCCTACAATGAGCAGTTCTTC
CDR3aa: CASSPIAGNSYNEQFF

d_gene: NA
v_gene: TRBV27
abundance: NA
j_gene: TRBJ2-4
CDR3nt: TGTGCCAGCAGTTTATCGAGTCGGGGGAGGAACATTCAGTACTTC
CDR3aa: CASSLSSRGRNIQYF

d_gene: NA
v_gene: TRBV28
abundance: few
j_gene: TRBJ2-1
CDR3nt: TGTGCCAGCGGCTTCGGGGGGCGGGGTGAGCAGTTCTTC
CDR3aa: CASGFGGRGEQFF

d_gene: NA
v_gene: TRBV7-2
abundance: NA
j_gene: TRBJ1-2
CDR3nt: TGTGCCAGAAGCCCAAAAGACCTGGAACGGGTGTATGGCTACACCTTC
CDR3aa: CARSPKDLERVYGYTF

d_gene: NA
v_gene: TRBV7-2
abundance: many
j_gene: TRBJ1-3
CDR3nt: TGTGCCAGCAGCTTAGGGGCCGACTCTGGAAACACCATATATTTT
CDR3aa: CASSLGADSGNTIYF

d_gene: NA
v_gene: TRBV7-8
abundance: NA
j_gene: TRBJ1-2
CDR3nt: TGTGCCAGCAGCTCCCCTTGGGGCCCGAATGGCTACACCTTC
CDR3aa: CASSSPWGPNGYTF

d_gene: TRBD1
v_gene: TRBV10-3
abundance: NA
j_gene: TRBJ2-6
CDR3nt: TGTGCCATCAGTGAATCGGGGACAGGGGTGCCCGGGGCCAACGTCCTGACTTTC
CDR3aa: CAISESGTGVPGANVLTF

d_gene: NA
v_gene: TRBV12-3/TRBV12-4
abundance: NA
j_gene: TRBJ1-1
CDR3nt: TGTGCCAGCAGAACCACTCTGAATATGAACACTGAAGCTTTCTTT
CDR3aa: CASRTTLNMNTEAFF

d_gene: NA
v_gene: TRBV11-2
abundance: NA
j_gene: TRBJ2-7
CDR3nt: TGTGCCAGCAGCTTAGGAGGGACCATATACGAGCAGTACTTC
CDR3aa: CASSLGGTIYEQYF

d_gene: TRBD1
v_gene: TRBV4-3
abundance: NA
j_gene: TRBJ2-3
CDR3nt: TGCGCCAGCAGCCAAGAGCGTCGCAGGGGGACCGGCACAGATACGCAGTATTTT
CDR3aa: CASSQERRRGTGTDTQYF

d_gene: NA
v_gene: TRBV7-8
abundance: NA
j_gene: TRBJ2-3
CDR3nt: TGTGCCAGAAGCTTCCAGCAAACCTATACGCAGTATTTT
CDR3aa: CARSFQQTYTQYF

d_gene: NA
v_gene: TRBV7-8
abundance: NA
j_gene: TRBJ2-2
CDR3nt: TGTGCCAGCAGCTTACAGGTGTTCACCGGGGAGCTGTTTTTT
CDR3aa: CASSLQVFTGELFF

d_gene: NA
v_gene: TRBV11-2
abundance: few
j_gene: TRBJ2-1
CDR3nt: TGTGCCAGCAGCTCATCCTCTTGGGGGACCCTGAATGAGCAGTTCTTC
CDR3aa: CASSSSSWGTLNEQFF

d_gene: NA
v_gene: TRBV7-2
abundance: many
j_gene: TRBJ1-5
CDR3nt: TGTGCCAGCAGCAATTCCTCTTGGGGCAGGTATGGTAATCAGCCCCAGCATTTT
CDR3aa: CASSNSSWGRYGNQPQHF

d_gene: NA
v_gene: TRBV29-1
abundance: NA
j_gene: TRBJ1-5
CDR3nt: TGCAGCGTAGGGACGGATTATAGCAATCAGCCCCAGCATTTT
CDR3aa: CSVGTDYSNQPQHF

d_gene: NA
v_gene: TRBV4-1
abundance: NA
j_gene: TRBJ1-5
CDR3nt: TGCGCCAGCAGCCAAGAGTGGGCGGACCCCCTCATGGGCAATCAGCCCCAGCATTTT
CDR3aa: CASSQEWADPLMGNQPQHF

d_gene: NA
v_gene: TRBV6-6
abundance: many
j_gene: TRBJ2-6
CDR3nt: TGTGCCAGCACCTTGGAGGGCAGGGGCTACTCTGGGGCCAACGTCCTGACTTTC
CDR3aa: CASTLEGRGYSGANVLTF

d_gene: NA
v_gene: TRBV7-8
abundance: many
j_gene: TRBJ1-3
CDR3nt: TGTGCCAGCAGCTTAGTGATGTCTGGAAACACCATATATTTT
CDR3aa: CASSLVMSGNTIYF

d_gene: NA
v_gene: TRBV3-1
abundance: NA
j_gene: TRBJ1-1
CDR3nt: TGTGCCAGCAGCCAAAATAGGCCCTGGGCTGAAGCTTTCTTT
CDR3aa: CASSQNRPWAEAFF

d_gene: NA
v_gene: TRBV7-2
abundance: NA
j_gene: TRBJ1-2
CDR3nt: TGTTCCAGCAGCCCACAGGGCCTGGATGGCTACACCTTC
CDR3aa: CSSSPQGLDGYTF

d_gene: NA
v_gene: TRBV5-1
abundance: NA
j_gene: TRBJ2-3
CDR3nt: TGCGCCAGCAGCGCCGTGGTGCCAGATACGCAGTATTTT
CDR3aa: CASSAVVPDTQYF

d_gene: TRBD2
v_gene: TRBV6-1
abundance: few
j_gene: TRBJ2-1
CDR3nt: TGTGCCAGTTTGACTAGCGGGGGGGGAAATGAGCAGTTCTTC
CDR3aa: CASLTSGGGNEQFF

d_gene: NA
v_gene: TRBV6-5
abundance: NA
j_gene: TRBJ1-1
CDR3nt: TGTGCCAGCAGTTACTCATCGCAATTGAACACTGAAGCTTTCTTT
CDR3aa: CASSYSSQLNTEAFF

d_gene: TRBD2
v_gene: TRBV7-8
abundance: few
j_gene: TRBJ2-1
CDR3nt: TGTGCCAGCAGCTTAGGGTCCCGGGGCGGGGGGGCGGGTGAGCAGTTCTTC
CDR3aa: CASSLGSRGGGAGEQFF

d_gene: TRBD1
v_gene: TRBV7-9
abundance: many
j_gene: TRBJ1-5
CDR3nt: TGTGCCAGCAGCGGCGGAGGGGGCGGCAATCAGCCCCAGCATTTT
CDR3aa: CASSGGGGGNQPQHF

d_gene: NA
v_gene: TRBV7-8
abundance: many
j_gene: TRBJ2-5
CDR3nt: TGTGCCAGCAGCCCGGGCCTGAGGGGGTCAGAGACCCAGTACTTC
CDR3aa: CASSPGLRGSETQYF

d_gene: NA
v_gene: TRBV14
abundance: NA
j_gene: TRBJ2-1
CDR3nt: TGTGCCAGCAGCCAACTCGATGGAAATGAGCAGTTCTTC
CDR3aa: CASSQLDGNEQFF

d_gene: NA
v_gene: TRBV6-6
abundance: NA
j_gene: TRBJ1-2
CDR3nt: TGTGCCAGCAGCCAGGGGAGAACAAACTATGGCTACACCTTC
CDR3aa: CASSQGRTNYGYTF

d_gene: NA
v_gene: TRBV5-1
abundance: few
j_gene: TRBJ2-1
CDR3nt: TGCGCCAGCAGCTTGGCCAGTAAAAATGAGCAGTTCTTC
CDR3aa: CASSLASKNEQFF

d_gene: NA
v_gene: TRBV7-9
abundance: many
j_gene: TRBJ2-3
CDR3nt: TGTGCCAGCAGCCCTCCGGGACGAGATACGCAGTATTTT
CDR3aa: CASSPPGRDTQYF

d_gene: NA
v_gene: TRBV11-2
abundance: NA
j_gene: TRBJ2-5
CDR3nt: TGTGCCAGCAGAACCTGGGGGGGACAATGGGAGACCCAGTACTTC
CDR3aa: CASRTWGGQWETQYF

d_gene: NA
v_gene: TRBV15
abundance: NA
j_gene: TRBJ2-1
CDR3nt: TGTTCCACCAGCAGAGGGGTGGAGGGCAATGAGCAGTTCTTC
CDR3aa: CSTSRGVEGNEQFF

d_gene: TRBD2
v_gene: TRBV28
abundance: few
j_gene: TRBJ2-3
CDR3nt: TGTGCCAGCTTAAGTCCCCCGGGGACTAGCACGCGCACAGATACGCAGTATTTT
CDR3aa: CASLSPPGTSTRTDTQYF

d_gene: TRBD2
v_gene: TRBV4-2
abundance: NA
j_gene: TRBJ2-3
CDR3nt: TGTGCCAGCAGTGCTAGCGGGAGAACCTTCACAGATACGCAGTATTTT
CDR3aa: CASSASGRTFTDTQYF

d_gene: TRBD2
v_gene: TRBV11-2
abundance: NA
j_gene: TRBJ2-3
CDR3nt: TGTGCCAGCAGCTTAGGATGGACTAGCGGGGGGAGCACAGATACGCAGTATTTT
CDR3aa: CASSLGWTSGGSTDTQYF

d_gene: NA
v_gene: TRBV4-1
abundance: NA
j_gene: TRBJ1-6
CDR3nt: TGCGCCAGCAGCCAAGACCCAGGGATATCCTATTCACCCCTCCACTTT
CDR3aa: CASSQDPGISYSPLHF

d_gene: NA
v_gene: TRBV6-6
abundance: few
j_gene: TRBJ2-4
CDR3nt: TGTGCCAGCAGTTACATCAGGGAACGCAAAAACATTCAGTACTTC
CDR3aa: CASSYIRERKNIQYF

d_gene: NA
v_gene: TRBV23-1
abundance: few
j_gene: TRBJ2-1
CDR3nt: TGCGCCAGCAGTCAATCGGGCTGGGGAAGCAATGAGCAGTTCTTC
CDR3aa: CASSQSGWGSNEQFF

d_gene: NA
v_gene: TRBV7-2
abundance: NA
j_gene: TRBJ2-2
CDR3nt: TGTGCCAGCAGCTCCGCGCGGGAGAACACCGGGGAGCTGTTTTTT
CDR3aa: CASSSARENTGELFF

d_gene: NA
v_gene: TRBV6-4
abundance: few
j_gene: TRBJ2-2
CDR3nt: TGTGCCAGCAGTGACTCAAGGAGCACCGGGGAGCTGTTTTTT
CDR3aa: CASSDSRSTGELFF

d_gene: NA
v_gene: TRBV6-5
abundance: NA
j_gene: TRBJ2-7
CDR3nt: TGTGCCAGCAGTTACTCGCCACTCCGGGATGAGCAGTACTTC
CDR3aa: CASSYSPLRDEQYF

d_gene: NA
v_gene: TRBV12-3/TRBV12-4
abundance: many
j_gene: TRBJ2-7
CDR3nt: TGTGCCAGCAGTTTTGGAAGTTACTACGAGCAGTACTTC
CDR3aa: CASSFGSYYEQYF

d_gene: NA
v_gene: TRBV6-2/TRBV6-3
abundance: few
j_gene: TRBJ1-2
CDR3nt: TGTGCCAGCAGTTACGCAGGGAAAGTCTATGGCTACACCTTC
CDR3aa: CASSYAGKVYGYTF

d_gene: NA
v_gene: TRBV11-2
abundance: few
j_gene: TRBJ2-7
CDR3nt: TGTGCCAGCAGCCCAGGCGGGATAGGGGGCGAGCAGTACTTC
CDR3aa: CASSPGGIGGEQYF

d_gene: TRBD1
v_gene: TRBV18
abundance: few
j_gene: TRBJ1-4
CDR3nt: TGTGCCAGCTCACTGACAGGGGATTATGAAAAACTGTTTTTT
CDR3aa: CASSLTGDYEKLFF

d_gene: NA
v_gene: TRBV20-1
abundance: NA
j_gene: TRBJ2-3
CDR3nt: TGCAGTGCTAGAGATGGACACCTCACAGATACGCAGTATTTT
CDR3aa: CSARDGHLTDTQYF

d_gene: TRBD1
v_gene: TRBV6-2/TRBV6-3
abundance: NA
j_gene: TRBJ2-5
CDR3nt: TGTGCCAGCAGTGCCAGGGGGCAAGAGACCCAGTACTTC
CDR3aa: CASSARGQETQYF

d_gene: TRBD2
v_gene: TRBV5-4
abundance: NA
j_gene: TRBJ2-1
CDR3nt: TGTGCCGTCGGCGGGCCAGCGGGGGGGAACACGCTCCACAATGAGCAGTTCTTC
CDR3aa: CAVGGPAGGNTLHNEQFF

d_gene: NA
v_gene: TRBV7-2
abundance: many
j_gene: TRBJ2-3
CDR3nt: TGTGCCAGCAGCCCAGACCGATCACGGGTTTCAGATACGCAGTATTTT
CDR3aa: CASSPDRSRVSDTQYF

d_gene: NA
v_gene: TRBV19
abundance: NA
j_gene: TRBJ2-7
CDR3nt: TGTGCCAGTAGTATCATATGGGGCGGCTCCTACGAGCAGTACTTC
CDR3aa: CASSIIWGGSYEQYF

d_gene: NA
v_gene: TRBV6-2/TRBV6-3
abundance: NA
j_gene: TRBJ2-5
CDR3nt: TGTGCCAGCAGTTCAAGAGGGAGCGGACAAGAGACCCAGTACTTC
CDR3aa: CASSSRGSGQETQYF

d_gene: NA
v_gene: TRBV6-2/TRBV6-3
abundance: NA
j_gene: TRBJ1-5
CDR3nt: TGTGCCAGCAGCTACGGACAGCGAAACAATCAGCCCCAGCATTTT
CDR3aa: CASSYGQRNNQPQHF